This is a list of T cell receptor beta chains from one sample in a study of blood T cell repertoires in COVID-19. Clones were read by immunoSEQ multiplex PCR, and TCRdb kept only the in-frame ones, dropping some. Of 100,000 to 150,000 clones in the sample, 88% are singletons; the top ten hold 1% to 1.5%. Specimen: peripheral blood. These receptors all stem from a woman over 75 with acute or convalescent COVID-19. The CDR3 runs from the conserved cysteine through the conserved F or W. Fields, in order: clone size, J gene, D gene, V gene, CDR3 DNA, CDR3 protein. A D gene is named only where the DNA matches it firmly. Not every row has a clone size; where given, it reads once, few, many or a size class.

clone size: few; J gene: TRBJ1-5; D gene: TRBD1; V gene: TRBV19; CDR3 DNA: TGTGCCAGTAGTATGGATTACAGGGGGGTTAGCAATCAGCCCCAGCATTTT; CDR3 protein: CASSMDYRGVSNQPQHF
clone size: NA; J gene: TRBJ2-1; D gene: TRBD2; V gene: TRBV3-1/TRBV3-2; CDR3 DNA: TGTGCCAGCAGCCGAGGGGCTAGCGGGAGAGGGAATGAGCAGTTCTTC; CDR3 protein: CASSRGASGRGNEQFF
clone size: NA; J gene: TRBJ2-7; D gene: NA; V gene: TRBV6-5; CDR3 DNA: TGTGCCAGCAGGGTTCGAGACTATCCTCGGGAGCAGTACTTC; CDR3 protein: CASRVRDYPREQYF
clone size: once; J gene: TRBJ1-4; D gene: TRBD1; V gene: TRBV15; CDR3 DNA: TGTGCCACCAGCAGAGATCCTATCGGGACAGGGAATGAAAAACTGTTTTTT; CDR3 protein: CATSRDPIGTGNEKLFF
clone size: NA; J gene: TRBJ1-3; D gene: NA; V gene: TRBV6-1; CDR3 DNA: TGTGCCAGCAGTGAACAGGGTGGAAACACCATATATTTT; CDR3 protein: CASSEQGGNTIYF
clone size: NA; J gene: TRBJ1-1; D gene: TRBD1; V gene: TRBV25-1; CDR3 DNA: TGTGCCAGCAGTGAAGTGGGACAGGGGATGAACACTGAAGCTTTCTTT; CDR3 protein: CASSEVGQGMNTEAFF
clone size: NA; J gene: TRBJ2-5; D gene: TRBD1; V gene: TRBV11-2; CDR3 DNA: TGTGCCAGCAGCTTAGGGGACAGGTACCAAGAGACCCAGTACTTC; CDR3 protein: CASSLGDRYQETQYF
clone size: NA; J gene: TRBJ1-3; D gene: NA; V gene: TRBV9; CDR3 DNA: TGTGCCAGCAGCGTCACAGGGTCGGCTGGAAACACCATATATTTT; CDR3 protein: CASSVTGSAGNTIYF
clone size: NA; J gene: TRBJ1-2; D gene: TRBD1; V gene: TRBV4-1; CDR3 DNA: TGCGCCAGCAGCCAAGGGGGACAGGGCCTACTTCGCGGCTACACCTTC; CDR3 protein: CASSQGGQGLLRGYTF
clone size: NA; J gene: TRBJ2-7; D gene: NA; V gene: TRBV5-4; CDR3 DNA: TGTGCCAGCAGCTTGGGGGCCCCCTCCTCCTACGAGCAGTACTTC; CDR3 protein: CASSLGAPSSYEQYF
clone size: NA; J gene: TRBJ1-2; D gene: TRBD1; V gene: TRBV5-1; CDR3 DNA: TGCGCCAGCAGTTCTAACCAGGGGGGCGATGGCTACACCTTC; CDR3 protein: CASSSNQGGDGYTF
clone size: NA; J gene: TRBJ1-5; D gene: TRBD1; V gene: TRBV12-5; CDR3 DNA: TGTGCTAGTGGTTTGCTACAGGGGGCGAAGTTTGACGGCAATCAGCCCCAGCATTTT; CDR3 protein: CASGLLQGAKFDGNQPQHF
clone size: NA; J gene: TRBJ2-1; D gene: TRBD1; V gene: TRBV6-5; CDR3 DNA: TGTGCCAGCAGCCCCGGTCGACAGGGGGCGAGTCAGCAGTTCTTC; CDR3 protein: CASSPGRQGASQQFF
clone size: NA; J gene: TRBJ2-7; D gene: TRBD2; V gene: TRBV19; CDR3 DNA: TGTGCCAGTAGTAAAGGTCTAGCGGCTCTCGAGCAGTACTTC; CDR3 protein: CASSKGLAALEQYF
clone size: few; J gene: TRBJ1-2; D gene: TRBD1; V gene: TRBV4-1; CDR3 DNA: TGCGCCAGCAGCCAAACCCCGGGACAGGCCGGGGGGGGCTACACCTTC; CDR3 protein: CASSQTPGQAGGGYTF
clone size: NA; J gene: TRBJ2-1; D gene: TRBD2; V gene: TRBV9; CDR3 DNA: TGTGCCAGCAGCGCTAGCGGGGATAACGGTGAGCAGTTCTTC; CDR3 protein: CASSASGDNGEQFF
clone size: NA; J gene: TRBJ2-6; D gene: NA; V gene: TRBV5-4; CDR3 DNA: TGTGCCAGCAGCTTAGGGCCAGGGAACGCTGGGGCCAACGTCCTGACTTTC; CDR3 protein: CASSLGPGNAGANVLTF
clone size: NA; J gene: TRBJ1-6; D gene: NA; V gene: TRBV27; CDR3 DNA: TGTGCCAGCAGTTTGACCAGGCCCGCGAATTCACCCCTCCACTTT; CDR3 protein: CASSLTRPANSPLHF
clone size: once; J gene: TRBJ2-5; D gene: NA; V gene: TRBV7-3; CDR3 DNA: TGTGCCAGCAGCTTCCCCCACAGGGACCAAGAGACCCAGTACTTC; CDR3 protein: CASSFPHRDQETQYF
clone size: NA; J gene: TRBJ1-1; D gene: NA; V gene: TRBV4-1; CDR3 DNA: TGCGCCAGCAGCCAAGATAGACTTCGCACTGAAGCTTTCTTT; CDR3 protein: CASSQDRLRTEAFF
clone size: NA; J gene: TRBJ2-5; D gene: TRBD1; V gene: TRBV6-1; CDR3 DNA: TGTGCCAGCAGTGAAGCCCTTGGACAGGGCCTCCAACCCTCAAGAGAGACCCAGTACTTC; CDR3 protein: CASSEALGQGLQPSRETQYF
clone size: NA; J gene: TRBJ1-4; D gene: NA; V gene: TRBV5-8; CDR3 DNA: TGTGCCAGCAGCTTGGCACGCCCCGGGACAAATGAAAAACTGTTTTTT; CDR3 protein: CASSLARPGTNEKLFF
clone size: NA; J gene: TRBJ1-1; D gene: NA; V gene: TRBV28; CDR3 DNA: TGCGCCAGCAGTTCAATCGGGACACCATCCGGTCGGCCTGAAGCTTTCTTT; CDR3 protein: CASSSIGTPSGRPEAFF
clone size: NA; J gene: TRBJ1-2; D gene: TRBD1; V gene: TRBV11-2; CDR3 DNA: TGTGCCAGCAGCCCAGACAGGGAGTGGGGCTACACCTTC; CDR3 protein: CASSPDREWGYTF
clone size: once; J gene: TRBJ1-1; D gene: NA; V gene: TRBV3-1/TRBV3-2; CDR3 DNA: TGTGCCAGCAGCCAAGTAGGGGGGGAGGCTGAAGCTTTCTTT; CDR3 protein: CASSQVGGEAEAFF
clone size: NA; J gene: TRBJ1-1; D gene: NA; V gene: TRBV5-5; CDR3 DNA: TGTGCCAGCAGCTTGATATCAGAGAACACTGAAGCTTTCTTT; CDR3 protein: CASSLISENTEAFF
clone size: NA; J gene: TRBJ1-2; D gene: NA; V gene: TRBV10-3; CDR3 DNA: TGTGCCATCAGTGAGTCAGACAGTCACTATGGCTACACCTTC; CDR3 protein: CAISESDSHYGYTF
clone size: NA; J gene: TRBJ1-2; D gene: NA; V gene: TRBV5-1; CDR3 DNA: TGCGCCAGCAGCACACAGGGTAATGAGGGCTACACCTTC; CDR3 protein: CASSTQGNEGYTF
clone size: NA; J gene: TRBJ2-2; D gene: NA; V gene: TRBV3-1/TRBV3-2; CDR3 DNA: TGTGCCAGCAGCCCCCTAGGAGGAGGGACCGGGGAGCTGTTTTTT; CDR3 protein: CASSPLGGGTGELFF
clone size: NA; J gene: TRBJ1-5; D gene: TRBD1; V gene: TRBV24-1; CDR3 DNA: TGTGCCACCAGTGATGCCGGGACAGGGAAGACTCAGCCCCAGCATTTT; CDR3 protein: CATSDAGTGKTQPQHF
clone size: NA; J gene: TRBJ2-1; D gene: TRBD2; V gene: TRBV9; CDR3 DNA: TGTGCCAGCAGCGCCCACTATAGCGGGGGTCCCATAAGCAAACGGGAGCAGTTCTTC; CDR3 protein: CASSAHYSGGPISKREQFF
clone size: NA; J gene: TRBJ2-1; D gene: NA; V gene: TRBV10-3; CDR3 DNA: TGTGCCATCAGTTCAACTAGTTACGGTGAGCAGTTCTTC; CDR3 protein: CAISSTSYGEQFF
clone size: once; J gene: TRBJ2-5; D gene: NA; V gene: TRBV5-1; CDR3 DNA: TGCGCCAGCAGCTTCCTCCAGACCCAGTACTTC; CDR3 protein: CASSFLQTQYF
clone size: NA; J gene: TRBJ2-5; D gene: TRBD1; V gene: TRBV18; CDR3 DNA: TGTGCCAGCTCACCAGGGACAGGGCCCCAAGAGACCCAGTACTTC; CDR3 protein: CASSPGTGPQETQYF
clone size: few; J gene: TRBJ1-5; D gene: NA; V gene: TRBV6-5; CDR3 DNA: TGTGCCAGCAGCTACGGACAGTATAGCAATCAGCCCCAGCATTTT; CDR3 protein: CASSYGQYSNQPQHF
clone size: NA; J gene: TRBJ1-6; D gene: TRBD1; V gene: TRBV7-2; CDR3 DNA: TGTGCCAGCAGCTCAGTGGGACAGGTTTATAATTCACCCCTCCACTTT; CDR3 protein: CASSSVGQVYNSPLHF
clone size: NA; J gene: TRBJ1-1; D gene: NA; V gene: TRBV6-5; CDR3 DNA: TGTGCCAGCAGGACAGATTGGAACACTGAAGCTTTCTTT; CDR3 protein: CASRTDWNTEAFF
clone size: NA; J gene: TRBJ2-5; D gene: TRBD1; V gene: TRBV5-1; CDR3 DNA: TGCGCCAGCAGCTCACAGGGGGCGTTAGAGACCCAGTACTTC; CDR3 protein: CASSSQGALETQYF
clone size: NA; J gene: TRBJ1-1; D gene: NA; V gene: TRBV27; CDR3 DNA: TGTGCCAGCAGTTTAAGGGGTCAAACTGAAGCTTTCTTT; CDR3 protein: CASSLRGQTEAFF
clone size: NA; J gene: TRBJ1-2; D gene: NA; V gene: TRBV5-4; CDR3 DNA: TGTGCCAGCAGGACGGGTGTAGGCTATGGCTACACCTTC; CDR3 protein: CASRTGVGYGYTF
clone size: NA; J gene: TRBJ1-5; D gene: NA; V gene: TRBV5-1; CDR3 DNA: TGCGCCAGCAGCTTGGGTCCCGATCAGCCCCAGCATTTT; CDR3 protein: CASSLGPDQPQHF
clone size: few; J gene: TRBJ2-1; D gene: TRBD1; V gene: TRBV5-4; CDR3 DNA: TGTGCCAGCAGCTCGACAGGGAATACCTACAATGAGCAGTTCTTC; CDR3 protein: CASSSTGNTYNEQFF
clone size: NA; J gene: TRBJ2-4; D gene: TRBD2; V gene: TRBV19; CDR3 DNA: TGTGCCAGTAGTCAGGGTACTAGCGGAGCCAAAAACATTCAGTACTTC; CDR3 protein: CASSQGTSGAKNIQYF
clone size: NA; J gene: TRBJ1-4; D gene: TRBD1; V gene: TRBV10-3; CDR3 DNA: TGTGCCATCAGTGATAACAGGGGAACTAATGAAAAACTGTTTTTT; CDR3 protein: CAISDNRGTNEKLFF
clone size: NA; J gene: TRBJ2-2; D gene: NA; V gene: TRBV6-4; CDR3 DNA: TGTGCCAGCAGTGCACAGGTAGCCACCGGGGAGCTGTTTTTT; CDR3 protein: CASSAQVATGELFF
clone size: NA; J gene: TRBJ2-1; D gene: NA; V gene: TRBV19; CDR3 DNA: TGTGCCAGTAGTATAGATACGGAGCGGCCGCAGTTCTTC; CDR3 protein: CASSIDTERPQFF